This TCR beta chain was observed in a study of blood T cell repertoires in COVID-19. Looking at the study overall: From the United States, Italy and Spain came samples of acute and convalescent COVID-19.

V lost 1 base, J lost 8 bases, and 15 bases lay in between. CDR3 length: 15 residues. Germline CDR1 SGHAT, CDR2 FQNNGV. Method: immunoSEQ multiplex PCR; TCRdb's copy keeps in-frame clones and lacks some. The sample yields over 120,000 clones, approximately 84% seen once. This chain joins TRBV11-2 and TRBJ2-1, with TRBD2 as a possible D gene (6 bases). Material: peripheral blood. This receptor was taken from an older woman with acute or convalescent COVID-19. The CDR3 sequence is CASSLARRDLDEQFF. DNA for the CDR3: TGTGCCAGCAGCTTAGCGCGGAGGGATCTCGATGAGCAGTTCTTC. The complete variable domain, with remaining parts taken from reference TRBV11-2 and TRBJ2-1, reads EAGVAQSPRYKIIEKRQSVAFWCNPISGHATLYWYQQILGQGPKLLIQFQNNGVVDDSQLPKDRFSAERLKGVDSTLKIQPAKLEDSAVYLCASSLARRDLDEQFFGPGTRLTVL.